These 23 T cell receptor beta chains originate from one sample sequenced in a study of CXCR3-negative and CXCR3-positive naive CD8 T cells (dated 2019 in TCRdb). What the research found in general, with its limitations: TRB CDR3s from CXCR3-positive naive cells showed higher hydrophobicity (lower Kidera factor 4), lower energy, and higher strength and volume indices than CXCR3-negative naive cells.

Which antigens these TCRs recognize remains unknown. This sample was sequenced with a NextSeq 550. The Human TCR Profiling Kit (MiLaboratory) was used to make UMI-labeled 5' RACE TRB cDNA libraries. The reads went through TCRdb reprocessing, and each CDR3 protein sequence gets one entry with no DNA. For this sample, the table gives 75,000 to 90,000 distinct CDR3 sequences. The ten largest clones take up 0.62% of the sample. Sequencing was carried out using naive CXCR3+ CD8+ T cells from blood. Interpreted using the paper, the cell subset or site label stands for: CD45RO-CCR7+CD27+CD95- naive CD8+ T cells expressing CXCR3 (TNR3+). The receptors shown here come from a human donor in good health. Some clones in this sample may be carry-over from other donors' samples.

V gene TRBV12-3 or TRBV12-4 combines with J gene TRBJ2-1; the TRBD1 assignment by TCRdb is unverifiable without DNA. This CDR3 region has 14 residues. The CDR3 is CASDGGDNYNEQFF.

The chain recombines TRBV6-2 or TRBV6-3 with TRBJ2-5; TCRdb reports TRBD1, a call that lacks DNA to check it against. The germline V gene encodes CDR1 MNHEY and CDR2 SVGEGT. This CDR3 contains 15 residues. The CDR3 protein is CASSYERGWEETQYF.

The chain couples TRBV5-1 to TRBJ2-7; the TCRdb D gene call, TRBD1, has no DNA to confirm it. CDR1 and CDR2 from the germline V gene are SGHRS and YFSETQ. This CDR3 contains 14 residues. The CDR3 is CASSLVGTAYEQYF. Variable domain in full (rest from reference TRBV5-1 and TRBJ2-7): KAGVTQTPRYLIKTRGQQVTLSCSPISGHRSVSWYQQTPGQGLQFLFEYFSETQRNKGNFPGRFSGRQFSNSRSEMNVSTLELGDSALYLCASSLVGTAYEQYFGPGTRLTVT.

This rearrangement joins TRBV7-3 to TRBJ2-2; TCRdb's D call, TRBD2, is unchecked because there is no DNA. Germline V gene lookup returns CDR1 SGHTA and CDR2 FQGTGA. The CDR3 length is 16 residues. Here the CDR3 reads CASSLLAGARTGELFF. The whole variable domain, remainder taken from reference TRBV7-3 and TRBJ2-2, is GAGVSQTPSNKVTEKGKYVELRCDPISGHTALYWYRQSLGQGPEFLIYFQGTGAADDSGLPNDRFFAVRPEGSVSTLKIQRTERGDSAVYLCASSLLAGARTGELFFGEGSRLTVL.

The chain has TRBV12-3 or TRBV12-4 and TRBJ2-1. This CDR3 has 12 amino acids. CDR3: CASKILTDEQFF.

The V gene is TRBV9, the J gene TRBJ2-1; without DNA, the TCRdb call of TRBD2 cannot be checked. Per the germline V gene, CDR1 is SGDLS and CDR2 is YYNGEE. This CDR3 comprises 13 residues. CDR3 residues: CASTSGRSAEQFF.

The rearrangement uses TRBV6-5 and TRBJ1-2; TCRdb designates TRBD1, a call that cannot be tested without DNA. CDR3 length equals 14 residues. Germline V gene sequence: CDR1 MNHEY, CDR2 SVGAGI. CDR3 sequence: CASSYSQGAVGYTF.

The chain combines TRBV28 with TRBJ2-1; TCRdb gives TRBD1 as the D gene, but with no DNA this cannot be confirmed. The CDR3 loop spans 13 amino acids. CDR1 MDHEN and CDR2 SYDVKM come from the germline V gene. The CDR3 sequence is CASATTGYNEQFF.

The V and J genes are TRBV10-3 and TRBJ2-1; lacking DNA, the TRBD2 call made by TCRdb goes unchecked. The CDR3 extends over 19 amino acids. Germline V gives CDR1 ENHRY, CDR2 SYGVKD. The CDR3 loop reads CAISEPTSGRSYSYNEQFF.

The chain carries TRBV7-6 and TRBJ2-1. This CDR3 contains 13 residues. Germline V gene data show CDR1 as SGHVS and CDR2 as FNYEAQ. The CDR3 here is CASSFLLHNEQFF.

The CDR3 sequence is CSVEEMNTEAFF. V usage is TRBV29-1 and J usage is TRBJ1-1. The CDR3 runs 12 residues. CDR1 is SQVTM and CDR2 is ANQGSEA in the germline V gene.

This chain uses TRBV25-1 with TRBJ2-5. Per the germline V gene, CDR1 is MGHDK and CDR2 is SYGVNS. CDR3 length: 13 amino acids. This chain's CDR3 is CASSGTLMETQYF.

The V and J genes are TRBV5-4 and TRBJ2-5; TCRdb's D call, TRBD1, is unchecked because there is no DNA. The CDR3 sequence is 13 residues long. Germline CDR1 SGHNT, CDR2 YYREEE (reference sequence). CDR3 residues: CASRPGAEETQYF. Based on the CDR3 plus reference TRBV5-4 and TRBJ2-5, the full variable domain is ETGVTQSPTHLIKTRGQQVTLRCSSQSGHNTVSWYQQALGQGPQFIFQYYREEENGRGNFPPRFSGLQFPNYSSELNVNALELDDSALYLCASRPGAEETQYFGPGTRLLVL.

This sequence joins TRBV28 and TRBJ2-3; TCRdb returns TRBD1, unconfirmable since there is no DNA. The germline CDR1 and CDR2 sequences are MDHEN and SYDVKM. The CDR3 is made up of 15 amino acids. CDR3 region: CASPWGTGTTDTQYF.

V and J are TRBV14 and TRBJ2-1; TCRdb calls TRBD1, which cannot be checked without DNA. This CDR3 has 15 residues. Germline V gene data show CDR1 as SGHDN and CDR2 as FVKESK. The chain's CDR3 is CASSRDRGPYNEQFF. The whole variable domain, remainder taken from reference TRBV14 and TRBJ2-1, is EAGVTQFPSHSVIEKGQTVTLRCDPISGHDNLYWYRRVMGKEIKFLLHFVKESKQDESGMPNNRFLAERTGGTYSTLKVQPAELEDSGVYFCASSRDRGPYNEQFFGPGTRLTVL.

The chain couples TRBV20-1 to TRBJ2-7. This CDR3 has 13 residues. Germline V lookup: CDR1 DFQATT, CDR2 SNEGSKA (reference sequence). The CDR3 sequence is CSALTGATYEQYF.

The CDR3 sequence is CASMPGPSFAVSGSDTQYF. The chain recombines TRBV5-1 with TRBJ2-3; TCRdb designates TRBD1, a call that cannot be tested without DNA. The length of the CDR3 is 19 residues. The V gene's germline CDR1 is SGHRS and CDR2 YFSETQ.

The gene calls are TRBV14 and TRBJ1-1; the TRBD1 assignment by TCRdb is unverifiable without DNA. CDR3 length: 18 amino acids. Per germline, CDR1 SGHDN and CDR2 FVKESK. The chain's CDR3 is CASSQPPDGNPWNTEAFF.

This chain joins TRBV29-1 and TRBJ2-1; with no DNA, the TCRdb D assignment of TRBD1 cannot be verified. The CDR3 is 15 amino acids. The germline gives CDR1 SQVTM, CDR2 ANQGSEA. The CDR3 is CSVESSGTGYNEQFF.

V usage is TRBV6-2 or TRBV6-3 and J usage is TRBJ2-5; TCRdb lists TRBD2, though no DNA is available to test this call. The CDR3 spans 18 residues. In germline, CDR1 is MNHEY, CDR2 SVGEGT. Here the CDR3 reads CASSLRIELAGEQETQYF.

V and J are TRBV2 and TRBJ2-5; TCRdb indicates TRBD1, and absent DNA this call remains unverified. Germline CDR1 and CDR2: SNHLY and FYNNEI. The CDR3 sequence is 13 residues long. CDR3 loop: CASMPGEVETQYF.

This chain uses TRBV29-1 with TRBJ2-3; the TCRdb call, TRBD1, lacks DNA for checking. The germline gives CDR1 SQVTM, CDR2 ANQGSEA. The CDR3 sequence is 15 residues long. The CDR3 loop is CSVEGQGIGTDTQYF.

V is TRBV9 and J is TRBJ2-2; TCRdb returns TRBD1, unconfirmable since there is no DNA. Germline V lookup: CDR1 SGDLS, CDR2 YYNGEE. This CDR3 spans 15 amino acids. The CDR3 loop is CASSYRDRAPGELFF.